The present TCR beta chain was sequenced within a study of sequential checkpoint blockade in melanoma. Study overall: Patients were randomized 1:1 to nivolumab-then-ipilimumab or ipilimumab-then-nivolumab first-line. After nivolumab or ipilimumab alone, about two dozen patients had week-13 rebiopsies. TCRbeta immunosequencing was performed on DNA from around 96 pretreatment melanoma tumor samples. Maintenance nivolumab came after either treatment sequence.

CDR1 is SGHNT and CDR2 is YENEEA in the germline V gene. The CDR3 is made up of 16 amino acids. J gave up 5 bases and V 6 bases, and 14 bases lay outside the gene matches. Produced via immunoSEQ multiplex PCR; TCRdb's table is partial and in-frame only. The sample has a few hundred clones; 10% to 12% are singletons. By sample fraction, this clone is medium-sized. Specified treatment: randomized to nivolumab then ipilimumab (arm A) or the reverse (arm B). The chain carries TRBV11-3 and TRBJ1-2; 8 bases map to TRBD1. The TCR sequence derives from a human donor with melanoma. The sequencing here drew on tumor tissue (inferred from file names), taken from a patient given nivolumab and ipilimumab in sequence. The CDR3 is CASRQSYGTGAYGYTF. The CDR3, as DNA: TGTGCCAGCAGACAAAGCTACGGGACAGGCGCTTATGGCTACACCTTC.